This T cell receptor (beta chain) was sequenced for a study of blood T cell repertoires in COVID-19. Two consecutive negative NP/OP PCR tests, clearance, or resolved symptoms defined Cohort 3 recovery. Source study methods: Reference gene primer amplification gave nucleated cell count estimates. Generated by immunoSEQ multiplex PCR, the TCRdb table keeps only in-frame clones and is missing some. The D gene and trimming were derived from the DNA, and the V and J assignments and clone size from that table. The sample records fewer than 450,000 clones, 90% being singletons. Sequencing was done on a sample of PBMCs or T cells enriched from blood (not recorded which). The sequence came from a man younger than 30 who had recovered from COVID-19.

This CDR3 reads CASSLGQRAFF. For the CDR3, the DNA is TGTGCCAGCAGTTTGGGACAGAGAGCTTTCTTT. The chain is built from TRBV6-2 or TRBV6-3 and TRBJ1-1; 7 nucleotides align to TRBD1. The CDR3 extends over 11 amino acids. Germline assignment: CDR1 MNHEY and CDR2 SVGEGT. V lost 4 bases to trimming and J lost 10 bases; unmatched junction nucleotides: 3.